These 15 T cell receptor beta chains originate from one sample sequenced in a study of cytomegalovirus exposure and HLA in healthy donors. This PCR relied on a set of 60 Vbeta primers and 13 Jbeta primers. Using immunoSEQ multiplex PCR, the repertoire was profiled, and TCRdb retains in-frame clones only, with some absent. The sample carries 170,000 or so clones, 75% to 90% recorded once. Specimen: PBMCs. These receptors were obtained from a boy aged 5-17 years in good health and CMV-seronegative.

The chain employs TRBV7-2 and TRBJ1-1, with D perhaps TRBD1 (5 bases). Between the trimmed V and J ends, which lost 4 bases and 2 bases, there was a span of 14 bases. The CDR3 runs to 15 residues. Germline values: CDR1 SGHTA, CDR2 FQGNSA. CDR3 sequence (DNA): TGTGCCAGCAGCTCCCCGACAGACGGAAACACTGAAGCTTTCTTT. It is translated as CASSSPTDGNTEAFF.

Here the CDR3 reads CATSRDIGPWGDQPQHF. The CDR3 DNA reads as TGTGCCACCAGCAGAGATATCGGCCCGTGGGGGGATCAGCCCCAGCATTTT. The gene calls are TRBV15 and TRBJ1-5, with a weak D call TRBD1 (5 bases). This CDR3 has 17 amino acids. Germline V gene lookup returns CDR1 LNHNV and CDR2 YYDKDF (reference sequence). Between the trimmed V and J ends, which lost 0 bases and 5 bases, there was a span of 17 bases. The full variable domain, its missing parts supplied by reference TRBV15 and TRBJ1-5, is DAMVIQNPRYQVTQFGKPVTLSCSQTLNHNVMYWYQQKSSQAPKLLFHYYDKDFNNEADTPDNFQSRRPNTSFCFLDIRSPGLGDTAMYLCATSRDIGPWGDQPQHFGDGTRLSIL.

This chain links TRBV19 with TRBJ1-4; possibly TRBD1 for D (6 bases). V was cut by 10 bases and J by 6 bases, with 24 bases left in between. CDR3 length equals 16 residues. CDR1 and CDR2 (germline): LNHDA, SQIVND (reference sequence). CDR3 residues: CATKVVIQGVDEKLFF. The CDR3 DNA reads TGTGCCACCAAAGTGGTAATACAGGGAGTTGATGAAAAACTGTTTTTT.

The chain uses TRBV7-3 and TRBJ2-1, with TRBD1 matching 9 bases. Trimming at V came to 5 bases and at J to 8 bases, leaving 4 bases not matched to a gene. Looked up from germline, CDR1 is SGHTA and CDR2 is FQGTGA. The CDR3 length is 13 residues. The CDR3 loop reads CASSKDRGYEQFF. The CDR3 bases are TGTGCCAGCAGCAAGGACAGGGGCTATGAGCAGTTCTTC.

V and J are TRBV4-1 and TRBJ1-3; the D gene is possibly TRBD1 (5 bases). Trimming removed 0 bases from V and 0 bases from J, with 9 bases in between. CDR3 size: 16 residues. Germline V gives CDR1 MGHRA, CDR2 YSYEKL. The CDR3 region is CASSQDWGTSGNTIYF. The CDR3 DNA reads TGCGCCAGCAGCCAAGATTGGGGCACCTCTGGAAACACCATATATTTT.

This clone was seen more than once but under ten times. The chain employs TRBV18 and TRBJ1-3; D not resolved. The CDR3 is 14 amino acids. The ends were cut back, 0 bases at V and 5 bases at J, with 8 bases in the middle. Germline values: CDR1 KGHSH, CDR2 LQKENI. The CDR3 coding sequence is TGTGCCAGCTCACCACCCGGCGGTAGAAACACCATATATTTT. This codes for CASSPPGGRNTIYF.

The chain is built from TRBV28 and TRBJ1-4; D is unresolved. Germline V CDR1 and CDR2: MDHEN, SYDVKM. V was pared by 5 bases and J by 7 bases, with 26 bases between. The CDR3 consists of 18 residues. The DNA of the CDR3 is TGTGCCAGCAGTCCTTTCAAACAGTGGATAACTGTTCTTGAAAAACTGTTTTTT. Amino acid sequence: CASSPFKQWITVLEKLFF. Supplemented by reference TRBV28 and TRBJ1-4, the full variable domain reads DVKVTQSSRYLVKRTGEKVFLECVQDMDHENMFWYRQDPGLGLRLIYFSYDVKMKEKGDIPEGYSVSREKKERFSLILESASTNQTSMYLCASSPFKQWITVLEKLFFGSGTQLSVL.

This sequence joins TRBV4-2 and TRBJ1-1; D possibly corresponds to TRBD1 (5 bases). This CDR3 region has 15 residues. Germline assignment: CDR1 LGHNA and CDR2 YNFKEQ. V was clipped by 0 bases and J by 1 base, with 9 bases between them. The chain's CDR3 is CASSQDLQGNTEAFF. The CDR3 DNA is TGTGCCAGCAGCCAAGATCTCCAGGGGAACACTGAAGCTTTCTTT.

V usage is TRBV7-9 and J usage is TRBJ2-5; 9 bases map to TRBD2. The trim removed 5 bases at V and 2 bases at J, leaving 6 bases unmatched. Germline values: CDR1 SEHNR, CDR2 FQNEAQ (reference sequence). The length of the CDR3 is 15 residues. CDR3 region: CASSRVAGEQETQYF. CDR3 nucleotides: TGTGCCAGCAGCAGGGTAGCGGGAGAGCAAGAGACCCAGTACTTC.

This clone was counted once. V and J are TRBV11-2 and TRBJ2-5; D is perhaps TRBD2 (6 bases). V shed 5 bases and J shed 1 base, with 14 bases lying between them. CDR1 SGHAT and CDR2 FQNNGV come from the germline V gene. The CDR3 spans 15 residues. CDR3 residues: CASSRLGLPQETQYF. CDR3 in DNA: TGTGCCAGCAGCCGACTCGGACTACCCCAAGAGACCCAGTACTTC.

The CDR3 bases are TGTGCGGGGGATCCAGGGGGAATAAAAAACATTCAGTACTTC. This encodes CAGDPGGIKNIQYF. The rearrangement uses TRBV19 and TRBJ2-4, with TRBD1 identical over 7 bases. The germline V gene has CDR1 LNHDA and CDR2 SQIVND (reference sequence). The CDR3 has 14 amino acids. The complete variable domain, with remaining parts taken from reference TRBV19 and TRBJ2-4, reads DGGITQSPKYLFRKEGQNVTLSCEQNLNHDAMYWYRQDPGQGLRLIYYSQIVNDFQKGDIAEGYSVSREKKESFPLTVTSAQKNPTAFYLCAGDPGGIKNIQYFGAGTRLSVL.

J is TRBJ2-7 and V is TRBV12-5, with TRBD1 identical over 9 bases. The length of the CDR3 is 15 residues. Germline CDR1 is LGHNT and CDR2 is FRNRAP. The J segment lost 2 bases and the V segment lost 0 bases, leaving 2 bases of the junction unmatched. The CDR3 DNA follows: TGTGCTAGTGGTTTGGTCGGGACAGGGACCTACGAGCAGTACTTC. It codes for CASGLVGTGTYEQYF.

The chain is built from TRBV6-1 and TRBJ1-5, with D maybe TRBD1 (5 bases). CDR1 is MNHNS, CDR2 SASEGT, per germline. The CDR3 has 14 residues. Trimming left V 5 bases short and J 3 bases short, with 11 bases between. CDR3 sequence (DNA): TGTGCCAGCAGTTTACAGGTGACCAATCAGCCCCAGCATTTT. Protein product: CASSLQVTNQPQHF.

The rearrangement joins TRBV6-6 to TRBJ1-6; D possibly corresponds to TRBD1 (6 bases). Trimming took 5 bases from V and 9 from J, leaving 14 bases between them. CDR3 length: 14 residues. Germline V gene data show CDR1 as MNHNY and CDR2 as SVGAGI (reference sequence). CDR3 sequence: CASSGGGGGSPLHF. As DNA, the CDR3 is TGTGCCAGCAGTGGCGGGGGGGGCGGTTCACCCCTCCACTTT.

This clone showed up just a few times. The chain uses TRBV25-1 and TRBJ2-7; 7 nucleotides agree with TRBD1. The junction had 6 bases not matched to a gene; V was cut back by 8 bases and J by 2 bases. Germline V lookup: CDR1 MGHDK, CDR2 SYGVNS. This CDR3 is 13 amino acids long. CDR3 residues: CASSRTGAYEQYF. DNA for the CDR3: TGTGCCAGCTCCAGGACAGGCGCCTACGAGCAGTACTTC.